This TCR beta chain is drawn from a study of cytomegalovirus exposure and HLA in healthy donors. PCR involved 60 Vbeta and 13 Jbeta primers. Clones were read by immunoSEQ multiplex PCR, and TCRdb kept only the in-frame ones, dropping some. The sample lists 100,000 to 150,000 clones; 70% to 85% were seen once. Whole-study results and caveats: Versus the 666-donor mean, an Asian-associated ancestry cluster reportedly showed fewer N-insertions in a later analysis. Cytomegalovirus status was reportedly diagnosed by the classifier with high sensitivity and specificity. In a later analysis, V- and J-gene trimming of beta chains associated with a DCLRE1C missense variant, replicated independently.

CDR1 is MDHEN and CDR2 is SYDVKM in the germline V gene. Germline trimming cut 3 bases from V and 4 bases from J; bases unmatched to any gene: 4. CDR3 length: 15 amino acids. Of note for this clone: Its antigen remains unknown.

The chain joins TRBV28 to TRBJ1-2; the match to TRBD1 covers 11 bases. This TCR derives from a male donor in good health and CMV-seropositive. What was sequenced was PBMCs. In DNA, the CDR3 is TGTGCCAGCAGTTTCTCCGGGACAGGGGGCTATGGCTACACCTTC. The encoded protein is CASSFSGTGGYGYTF.